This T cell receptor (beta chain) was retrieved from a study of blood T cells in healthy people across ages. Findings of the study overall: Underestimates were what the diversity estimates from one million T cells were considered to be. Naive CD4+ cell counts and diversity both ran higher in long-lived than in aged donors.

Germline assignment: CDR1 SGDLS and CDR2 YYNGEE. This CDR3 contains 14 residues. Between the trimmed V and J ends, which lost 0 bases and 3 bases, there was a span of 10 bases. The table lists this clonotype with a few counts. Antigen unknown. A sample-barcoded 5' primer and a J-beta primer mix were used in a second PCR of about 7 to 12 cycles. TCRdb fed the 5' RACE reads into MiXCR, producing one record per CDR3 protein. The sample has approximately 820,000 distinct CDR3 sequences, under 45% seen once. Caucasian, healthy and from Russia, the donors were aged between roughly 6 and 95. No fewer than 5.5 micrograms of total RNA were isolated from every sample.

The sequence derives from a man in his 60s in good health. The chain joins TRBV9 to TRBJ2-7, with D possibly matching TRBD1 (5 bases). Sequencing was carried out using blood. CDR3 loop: CASSVEVGHYEQYF. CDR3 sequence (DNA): TGTGCCAGCAGCGTAGAAGTAGGACACTACGAGCAGTACTTC. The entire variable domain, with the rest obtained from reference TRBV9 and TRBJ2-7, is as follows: DSGVTQTPKHLITATGQRVTLRCSPRSGDLSVYWYQQSLDQGLQFLIQYYNGEERAKGNILERFSAQQFPDLHSELNLSSLELGDSALYFCASSVEVGHYEQYFGPGTRLTVT.